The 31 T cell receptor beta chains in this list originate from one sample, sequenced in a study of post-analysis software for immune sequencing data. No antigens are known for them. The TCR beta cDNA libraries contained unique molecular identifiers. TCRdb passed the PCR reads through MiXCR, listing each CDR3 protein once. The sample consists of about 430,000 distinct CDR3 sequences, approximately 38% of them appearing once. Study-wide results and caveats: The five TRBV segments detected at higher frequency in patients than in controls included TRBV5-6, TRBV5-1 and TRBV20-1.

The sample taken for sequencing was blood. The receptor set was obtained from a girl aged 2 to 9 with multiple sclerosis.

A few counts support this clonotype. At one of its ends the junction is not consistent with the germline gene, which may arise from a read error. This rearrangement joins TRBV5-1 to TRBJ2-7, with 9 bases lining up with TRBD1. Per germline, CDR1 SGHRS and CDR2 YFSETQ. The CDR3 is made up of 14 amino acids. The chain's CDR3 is CASSQTGGSYEQYF. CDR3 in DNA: TGTGCCAGCTCACAGACAGGGGGCTCCTACGAGCAGTACTTC. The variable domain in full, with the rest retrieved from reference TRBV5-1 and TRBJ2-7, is KAGVTQTPRYLIKTRGQQVTLSCSPISGHRSVSWYQQTPGQGLQFLFEYFSETQRNKGNFPGRFSGRQFSNSRSEMNVSTLELGDSALYLCASSQTGGSYEQYFGPGTRLTVT.

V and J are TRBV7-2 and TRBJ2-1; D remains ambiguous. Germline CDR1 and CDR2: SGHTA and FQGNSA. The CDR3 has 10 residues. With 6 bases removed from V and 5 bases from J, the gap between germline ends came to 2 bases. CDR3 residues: CASRDNEQFF. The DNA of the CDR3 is TGTGCCAGCAGGGACAATGAGCAGTTCTTC.

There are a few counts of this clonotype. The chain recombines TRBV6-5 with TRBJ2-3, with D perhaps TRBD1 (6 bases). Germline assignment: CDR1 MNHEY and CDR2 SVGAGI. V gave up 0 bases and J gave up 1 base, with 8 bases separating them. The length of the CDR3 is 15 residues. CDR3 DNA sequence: TGTGCCAGCAGTTACTCGAACAGGGGCACAGATACGCAGTATTTT. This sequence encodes CASSYSNRGTDTQYF.

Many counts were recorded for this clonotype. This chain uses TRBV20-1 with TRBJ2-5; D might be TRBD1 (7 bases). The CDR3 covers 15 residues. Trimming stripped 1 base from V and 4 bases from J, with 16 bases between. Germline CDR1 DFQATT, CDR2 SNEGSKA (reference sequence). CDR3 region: CSARVTTGRGETQYF. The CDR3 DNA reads TGCAGTGCTAGAGTCACGACAGGGCGGGGAGAGACCCAGTACTTC.

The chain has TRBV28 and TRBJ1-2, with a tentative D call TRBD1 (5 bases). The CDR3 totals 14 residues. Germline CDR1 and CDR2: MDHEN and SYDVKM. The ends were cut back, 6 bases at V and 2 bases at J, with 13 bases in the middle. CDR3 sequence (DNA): TGTGCCAGCAGGGGGCAGGGAGAAAACTATGGCTACACCTTC. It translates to CASRGQGENYGYTF.

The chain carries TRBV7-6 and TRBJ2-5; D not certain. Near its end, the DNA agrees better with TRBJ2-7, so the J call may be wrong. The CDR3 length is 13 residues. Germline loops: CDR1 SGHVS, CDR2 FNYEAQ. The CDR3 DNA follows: TGTGCCAGCAGCCCGAGTGGAGATTACGAGCAGTACTTC. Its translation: CASSPSGDYEQYF.

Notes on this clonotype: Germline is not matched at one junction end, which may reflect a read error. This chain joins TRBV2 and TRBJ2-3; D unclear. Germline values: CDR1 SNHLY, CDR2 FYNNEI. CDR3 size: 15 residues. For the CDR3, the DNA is TGTGCCAGCAATGAACCGACGTCGGCAGGAGATACGCAGTATTTT. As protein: CASNEPTSAGDTQYF.

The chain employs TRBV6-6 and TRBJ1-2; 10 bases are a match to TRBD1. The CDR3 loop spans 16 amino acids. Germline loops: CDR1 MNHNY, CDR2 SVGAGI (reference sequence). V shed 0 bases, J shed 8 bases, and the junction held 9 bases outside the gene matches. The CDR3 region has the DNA TGTGCCAGCAGTTACTCTAAGACAGGACAGGGGGAAGGCTACACCTTC. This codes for CASSYSKTGQGEGYTF.

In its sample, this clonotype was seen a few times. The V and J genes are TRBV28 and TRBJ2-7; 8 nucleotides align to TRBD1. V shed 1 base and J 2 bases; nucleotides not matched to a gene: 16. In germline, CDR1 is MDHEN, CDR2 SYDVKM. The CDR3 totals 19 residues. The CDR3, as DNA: TGTGCCAGCAGTTTATTAGGGACAGGACATAAATGGGTTCCCTACGAGCAGTACTTC. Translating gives CASSLLGTGHKWVPYEQYF.

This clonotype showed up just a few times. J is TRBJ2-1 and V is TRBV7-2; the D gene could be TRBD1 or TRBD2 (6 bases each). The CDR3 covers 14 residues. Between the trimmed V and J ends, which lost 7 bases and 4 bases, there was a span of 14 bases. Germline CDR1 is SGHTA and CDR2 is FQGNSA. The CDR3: CASTQRGEYNEQFF. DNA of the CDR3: TGTGCCAGCACCCAAAGGGGGGAGTACAATGAGCAGTTCTTC.

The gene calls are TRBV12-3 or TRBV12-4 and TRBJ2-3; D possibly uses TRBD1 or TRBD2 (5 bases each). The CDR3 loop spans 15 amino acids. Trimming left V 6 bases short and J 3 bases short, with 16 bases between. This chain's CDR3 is CASRLQTWGTDTQYF. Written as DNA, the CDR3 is TGTGCCAGCAGACTACAGACCTGGGGGACAGATACGCAGTATTTT.

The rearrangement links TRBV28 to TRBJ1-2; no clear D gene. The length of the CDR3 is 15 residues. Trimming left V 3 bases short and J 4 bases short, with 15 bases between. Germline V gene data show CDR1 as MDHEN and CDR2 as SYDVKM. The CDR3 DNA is TGTGCCAGCAGTTTGGTGGGCAACCCCAGCTATGGCTACACCTTC. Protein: CASSLVGNPSYGYTF.

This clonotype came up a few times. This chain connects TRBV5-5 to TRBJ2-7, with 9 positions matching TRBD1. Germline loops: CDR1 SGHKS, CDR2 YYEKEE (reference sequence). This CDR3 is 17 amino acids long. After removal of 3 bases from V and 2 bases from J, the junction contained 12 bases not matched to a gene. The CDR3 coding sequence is TGTGCCAGCAGCTCTAATAACCGGGACAGGGTCCCCTACGAGCAGTACTTC. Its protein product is CASSSNNRDRVPYEQYF. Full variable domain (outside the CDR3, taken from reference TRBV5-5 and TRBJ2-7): DAGVTQSPTHLIKTRGQQVTLRCSPISGHKSVSWYQQVLGQGPQFIFQYYEKEERGRGNFPDRFSARQFPNYSSELNVNALLLGDSALYLCASSSNNRDRVPYEQYFGPGTRLTVT.

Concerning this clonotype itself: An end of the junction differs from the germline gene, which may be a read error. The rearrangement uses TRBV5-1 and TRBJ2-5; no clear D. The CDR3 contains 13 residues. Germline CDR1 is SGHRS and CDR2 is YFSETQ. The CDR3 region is CASSLSSQGTQYF. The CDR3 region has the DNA TGCGCCAGCAGCTTGAGCTCCCAAGGGACCCAGTACTTC.

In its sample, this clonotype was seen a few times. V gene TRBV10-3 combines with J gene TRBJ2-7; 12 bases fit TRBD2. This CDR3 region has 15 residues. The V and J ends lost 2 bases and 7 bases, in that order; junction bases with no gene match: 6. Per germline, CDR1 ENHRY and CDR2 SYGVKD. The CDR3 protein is CAISEATSGRGEQYF. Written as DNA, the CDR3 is TGTGCCATCAGTGAGGCGACTAGCGGGAGAGGAGAGCAGTACTTC.

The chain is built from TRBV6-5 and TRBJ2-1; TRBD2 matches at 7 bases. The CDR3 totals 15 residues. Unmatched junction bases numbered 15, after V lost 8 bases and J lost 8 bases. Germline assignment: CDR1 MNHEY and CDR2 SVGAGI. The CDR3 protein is CASARGRLADYEQFF. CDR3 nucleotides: TGTGCCAGCGCCCGCGGTAGACTAGCAGACTATGAGCAGTTCTTC.

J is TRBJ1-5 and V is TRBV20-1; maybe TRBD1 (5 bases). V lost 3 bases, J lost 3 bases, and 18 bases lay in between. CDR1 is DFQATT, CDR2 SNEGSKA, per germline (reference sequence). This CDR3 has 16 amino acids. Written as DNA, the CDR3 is TGCAGTGCTAGCCCAGGGTTAGTCTCGGTCAATCAGCCCCAGCATTTT. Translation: CSASPGLVSVNQPQHF.

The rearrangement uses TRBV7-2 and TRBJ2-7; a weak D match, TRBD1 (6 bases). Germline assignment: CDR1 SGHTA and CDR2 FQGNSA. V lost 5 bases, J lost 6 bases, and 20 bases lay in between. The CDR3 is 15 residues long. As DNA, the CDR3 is TGTGCCAGCAGCACTGTCGGTCAGGGACACGTCGAGCAGTACTTC. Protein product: CASSTVGQGHVEQYF.

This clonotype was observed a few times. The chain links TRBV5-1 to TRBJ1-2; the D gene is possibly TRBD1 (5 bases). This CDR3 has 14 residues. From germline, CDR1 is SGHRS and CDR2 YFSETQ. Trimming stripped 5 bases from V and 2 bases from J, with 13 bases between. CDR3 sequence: CASSYPDRNYGYTF. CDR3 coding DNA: TGCGCCAGCAGTTACCCCGACAGAAACTATGGCTACACCTTC.

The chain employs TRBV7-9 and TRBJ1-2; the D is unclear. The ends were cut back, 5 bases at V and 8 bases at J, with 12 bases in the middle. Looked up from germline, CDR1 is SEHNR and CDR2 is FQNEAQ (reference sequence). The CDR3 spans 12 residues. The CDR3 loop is CASSPNLLGYTF. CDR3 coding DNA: TGTGCCAGCAGCCCGAACCTGTTGGGCTACACCTTC. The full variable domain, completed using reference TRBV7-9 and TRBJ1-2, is DTGVSQNPRHKITKRGQNVTFRCDPISEHNRLYWYRQTLGQGPEFLTYFQNEAQLEKSRLLSDRFSAERPKGSFSTLEIQRTEQGDSAMYLCASSPNLLGYTFGSGTRLTVV.

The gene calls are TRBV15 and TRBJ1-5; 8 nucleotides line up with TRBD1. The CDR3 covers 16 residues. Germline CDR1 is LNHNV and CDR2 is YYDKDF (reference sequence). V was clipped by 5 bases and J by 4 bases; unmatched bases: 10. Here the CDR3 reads CATSWRRRDRNQPQHF. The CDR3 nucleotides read TGTGCCACCAGCTGGCGACGGAGGGACAGGAATCAGCCCCAGCATTTT. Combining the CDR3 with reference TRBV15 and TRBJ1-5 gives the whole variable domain DAMVIQNPRYQVTQFGKPVTLSCSQTLNHNVMYWYQQKSSQAPKLLFHYYDKDFNNEADTPDNFQSRRPNTSFCFLDIRSPGLGDTAMYLCATSWRRRDRNQPQHFGDGTRLSIL.

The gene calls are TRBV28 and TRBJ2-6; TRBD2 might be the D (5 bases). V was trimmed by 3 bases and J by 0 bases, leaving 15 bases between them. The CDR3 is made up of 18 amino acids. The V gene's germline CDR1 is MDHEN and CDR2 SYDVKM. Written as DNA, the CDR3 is TGTGCCAGCAGTTTTGAGGGAGTGAGTCCCTCTGGGGCCAACGTCCTGACTTTC. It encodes CASSFEGVSPSGANVLTF.

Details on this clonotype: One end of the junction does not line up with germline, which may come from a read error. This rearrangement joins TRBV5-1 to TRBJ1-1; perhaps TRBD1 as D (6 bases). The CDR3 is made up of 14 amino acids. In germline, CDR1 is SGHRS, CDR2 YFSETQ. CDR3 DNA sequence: TGCGCCGGCAGCTTGGCCCCAGGGGTCACTGAAGCTTTCTTT. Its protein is CAGSLAPGVTEAFF.

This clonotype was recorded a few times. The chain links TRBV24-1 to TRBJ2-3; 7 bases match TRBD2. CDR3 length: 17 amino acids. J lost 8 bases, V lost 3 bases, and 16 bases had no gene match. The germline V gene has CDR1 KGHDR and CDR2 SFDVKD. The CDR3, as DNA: TGTGCCACCAGTGATAGCTCCGGCGGGAGTCCGCTCACTACGCAGTATTTT. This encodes CATSDSSGGSPLTTQYF.

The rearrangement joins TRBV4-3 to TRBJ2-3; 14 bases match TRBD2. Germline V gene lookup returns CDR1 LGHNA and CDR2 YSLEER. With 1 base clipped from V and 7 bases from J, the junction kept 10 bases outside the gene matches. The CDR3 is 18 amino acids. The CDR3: CASSQGAGTSGRMNTQYF. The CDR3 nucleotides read TGCGCCAGCAGCCAAGGTGCCGGGACTAGCGGGAGAATGAATACGCAGTATTTT.

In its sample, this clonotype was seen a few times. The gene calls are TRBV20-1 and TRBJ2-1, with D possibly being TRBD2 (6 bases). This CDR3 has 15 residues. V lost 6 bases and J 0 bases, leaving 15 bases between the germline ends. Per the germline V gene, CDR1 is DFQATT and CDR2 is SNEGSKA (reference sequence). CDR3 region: CSAEPREFSYNEQFF. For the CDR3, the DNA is TGCAGTGCCGAACCCCGGGAGTTCTCCTACAATGAGCAGTTCTTC.

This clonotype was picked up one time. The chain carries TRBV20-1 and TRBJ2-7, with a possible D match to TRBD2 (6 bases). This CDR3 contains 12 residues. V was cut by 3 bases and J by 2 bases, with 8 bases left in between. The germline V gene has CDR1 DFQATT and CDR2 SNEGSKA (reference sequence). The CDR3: CSASGLTYEQYF. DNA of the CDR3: TGCAGTGCTAGCGGACTAACCTACGAGCAGTACTTC.

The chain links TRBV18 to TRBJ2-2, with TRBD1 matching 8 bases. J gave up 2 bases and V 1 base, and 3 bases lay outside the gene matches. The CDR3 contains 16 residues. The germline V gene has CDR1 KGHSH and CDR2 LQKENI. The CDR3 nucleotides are TGTGCCAGCTCACCACGGGACAGGTTAAACACCGGGGAGCTGTTTTTT. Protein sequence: CASSPRDRLNTGELFF.

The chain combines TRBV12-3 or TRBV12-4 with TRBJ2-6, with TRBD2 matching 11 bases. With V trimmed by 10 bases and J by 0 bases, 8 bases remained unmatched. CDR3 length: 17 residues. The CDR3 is CATSRTSGPSGANVLTF. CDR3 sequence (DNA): TGTGCCACCTCCCGGACTAGCGGGCCCTCTGGGGCCAACGTCCTGACTTTC.

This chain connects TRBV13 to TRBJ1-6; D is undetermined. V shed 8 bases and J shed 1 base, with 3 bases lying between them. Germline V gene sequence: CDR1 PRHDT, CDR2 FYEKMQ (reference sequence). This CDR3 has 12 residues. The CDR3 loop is CASRSYNSPLHF. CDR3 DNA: TGTGCCAGCCGTTCCTATAATTCACCCCTCCACTTT.

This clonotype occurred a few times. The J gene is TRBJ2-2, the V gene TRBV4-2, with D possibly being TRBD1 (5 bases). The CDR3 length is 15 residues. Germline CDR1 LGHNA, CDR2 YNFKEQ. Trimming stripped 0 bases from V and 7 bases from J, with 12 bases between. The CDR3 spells CASSQESGFGGELFF. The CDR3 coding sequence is TGTGCCAGCAGCCAAGAATCAGGGTTCGGCGGGGAGCTGTTTTTT.